The 23 T cell receptor beta chains in this list originate from one sample, sequenced in a study of Ad26.COV2.S vaccination and SARS-CoV-2 variants. The table came from immunoSEQ multiplex PCR; TCRdb's copy has only in-frame clones and leaves some out. The sample holds about 410,000 clones, more than 85% seen once. Treatment meaning: roughly 19 received Ad26.COV2.S at low or high dose, single or two shots; several received placebo; per-sample allocation not given. The investigators took samples on day 63 after the first vaccine or placebo injection. The starting material was peripheral blood, obtained in a trial of Ad26.COV2.S vaccine versus placebo. Receptors were obtained from a person between 18 and 59 years old who received the Ad26.COV2.S COVID-19 vaccine or a placebo.

In DNA form, the CDR3 reads TGTGCCAGTAGTATGACGGGCTTGGAGACCCAGTACTTC. Amino acid sequence: CASSMTGLETQYF. The chain links TRBV19 to TRBJ2-5; no firm D call. Trimming took 3 bases from V and 5 from J, leaving 10 bases between them. The CDR3 has 13 amino acids. Germline V gene lookup returns CDR1 LNHDA and CDR2 SQIVND (reference sequence). Complete variable domain (other parts from reference TRBV19 and TRBJ2-5): DGGITQSPKYLFRKEGQNVTLSCEQNLNHDAMYWYRQDPGQGLRLIYYSQIVNDFQKGDIAEGYSVSREKKESFPLTVTSAQKNPTAFYLCASSMTGLETQYFGPGTRLLVL.

The genes are TRBV2 and TRBJ1-6, with D tentatively TRBD1 (5 bases). The CDR3 has 12 amino acids. V was clipped by 1 base and J by 11 bases, with 6 bases between them. Germline values: CDR1 SNHLY, CDR2 FYNNEI. CDR3 nucleotides: TGTGCCAGCAGTGAAGGGGGGGCACCCCTCCACTTT. Its translation is CASSEGGAPLHF.

This chain joins TRBV3-1 (or the pseudogene TRBV3-2) and TRBJ1-1; 11 bases agree with TRBD1. J gave up 4 bases and V 6 bases, and 7 bases lay outside the gene matches. CDR3 length equals 15 residues. Germline-derived CDR1 and CDR2 are LGHDT and YNNKEL (reference sequence). CDR3 nucleotide sequence: TGTGCCAGCAGTGGACAGGGGGCGCCGATCACTGAAGCTTTCTTT. Translating it yields CASSGQGAPITEAFF.

This chain uses TRBV5-1 with TRBJ2-2, with 7 bases aligning to TRBD1. CDR3 length equals 14 residues. Trimming took 2 bases from V and 7 from J; bases not matched to a gene: 5. Per germline, CDR1 SGHRS and CDR2 YFSETQ. The CDR3 sequence: CASSFEQGHGELFF. CDR3 coding DNA: TGCGCCAGCAGCTTCGAACAGGGGCACGGGGAGCTGTTTTTT.

The chain carries TRBV7-8 and TRBJ2-2; 9 bases agree with TRBD2. Germline-derived CDR1 and CDR2 are SGHVS and FQNEAQ. The CDR3 loop spans 14 amino acids. Here the CDR3 reads CAGKRGDVTGELFF. DNA of the CDR3: TGTGCAGGCAAGCGGGGGGACGTCACCGGGGAGCTGTTTTTT.

The V and J genes are TRBV9 and TRBJ1-2; D might be TRBD1 (5 bases). The germline V gene encodes CDR1 SGDLS and CDR2 YYNGEE. The CDR3 extends over 15 amino acids. V gave up 0 bases and J gave up 3 bases, with 12 bases separating them. The CDR3 DNA sequence: TGTGCCAGCAGCGTAGCTCCAGGGAACCACTATGGCTACACCTTC. This encodes CASSVAPGNHYGYTF.

This chain joins TRBV10-3 and TRBJ2-1; TRBD2 matches at 7 bases. The CDR3 is made up of 12 amino acids. Germline lookup yields CDR1 ENHRY and CDR2 SYGVKD. J lost 8 bases, V lost 8 bases, and 6 bases had no gene match. The CDR3 reads CAIRGGVHEQFF. In DNA, the CDR3 is TGTGCCATCCGGGGAGGGGTCCATGAGCAGTTCTTC.

The V call is TRBV18, the J call TRBJ2-3, with 11 bases aligning to TRBD2. CDR1 and CDR2 (germline): KGHSH, LQKENI. Trimming at V came to 0 bases and at J to 7 bases, leaving 6 bases not matched to a gene. The CDR3 has 16 residues. CDR3 amino acids: CASSPPSGGALNTQYF. The CDR3 region has the DNA TGTGCCAGCTCACCACCTAGCGGGGGGGCCTTGAATACGCAGTATTTT.

The CDR3 spells CASSRMDRDDQPQHF. As DNA, the CDR3 is TGTGCCAGCAGTAGGATGGACAGGGACGATCAGCCCCAGCATTTT. The V and J genes are TRBV28 and TRBJ1-5, with 8 bases that match TRBD1. CDR1 MDHEN and CDR2 SYDVKM come from the germline V gene. V lost 5 bases, J lost 5 bases, and 8 bases stayed unmatched. CDR3 length: 15 amino acids.

The CDR3 bases are TGTGCCAGCAGTTACTCACAGGGGTTTGACGGCTACACCTTC. Protein: CASSYSQGFDGYTF. The rearrangement links TRBV6-5 to TRBJ1-2, with TRBD1 identical over 7 bases. Per germline, CDR1 MNHEY and CDR2 SVGAGI. Germline trimming cut 0 bases from V and 8 bases from J; bases unmatched to any gene: 6. This CDR3 contains 14 residues.

The V and J genes are TRBV7-2 and TRBJ1-1; perhaps TRBD1 as D (5 bases). Trimming took 1 base from V and 3 from J, leaving 6 bases between them. The germline V gene encodes CDR1 SGHTA and CDR2 FQGNSA. The CDR3 is 13 amino acids. In nucleotides, the CDR3 is TGTGCCAGCAGCTTAGTAGGGGACACTGAAGCTTTCTTT. It yields the protein CASSLVGDTEAFF.

This clone was seen a few times. The chain uses TRBV10-1 and TRBJ1-6; TRBD1 matches 7 bases. The CDR3 is made up of 19 amino acids. Germline CDR1 and CDR2: WNHNN and SYGVQD (reference sequence). V shed 4 bases, J shed 0 bases, and the junction held 12 bases outside the gene matches. DNA for the CDR3: TGCGCCAGCAGTGCGAGTCGACAGGGCAAGAGCTCCTATAATTCACCCCTCCACTTT. Protein: CASSASRQGKSSYNSPLHF.

The V call is TRBV5-5, the J call TRBJ2-3; the D gene could be TRBD1 or TRBD2 (6 bases each). Germline loops: CDR1 SGHKS, CDR2 YYEKEE (reference sequence). V lost 2 bases and J lost 0, with 13 bases in between. CDR3 length equals 16 residues. CDR3: CASSFTTGGSTDTQYF. The CDR3 bases are TGTGCCAGCAGCTTTACGACAGGAGGGAGCACAGATACGCAGTATTTT.

This rearrangement joins TRBV5-6 to TRBJ1-5, with D unclear. Germline values: CDR1 SGHDT, CDR2 YYEEEE. The V and J ends lost 0 bases and 6 bases respectively, with 10 bases between them. This CDR3 is built from 14 residues. The CDR3 DNA reads TGTGCCAGCAGCTTGGGCCGGTGGGGTCAGCCCCAGCATTTT. Its protein product is CASSLGRWGQPQHF.

The genes are TRBV3-1 (or the pseudogene TRBV3-2) and TRBJ1-2; unclear D gene. The CDR3 totals 15 residues. Trimming pared 0 bases from V and 7 bases from J, leaving 15 bases between. Germline V gene sequence: CDR1 LGHDT, CDR2 YNNKEL (reference sequence). CDR3 bases: TGTGCCAGCAGCCAAGATTGGGAGAGACTTAGTGGCTACACCTTC. This encodes CASSQDWERLSGYTF.

V usage is TRBV4-2 and J usage is TRBJ2-3, with 8 bases matching TRBD2. The CDR3 runs 16 residues. Germline V gene data show CDR1 as LGHNA and CDR2 as YNFKEQ. V shed 4 bases, J shed 1 base, and the junction held 7 bases outside the gene matches. The CDR3 spells CASSPRTSWGTDTQYF. DNA for the CDR3: TGTGCCAGCAGCCCTCGGACTAGCTGGGGCACAGATACGCAGTATTTT.

The rearrangement links TRBV19 to TRBJ2-3; weak D call: TRBD2 (5 bases). Germline-derived CDR1 and CDR2 are LNHDA and SQIVND (reference sequence). V dropped 0 bases and J dropped 11 bases, with 12 bases sitting between them. This CDR3 is 13 amino acids long. Here the CDR3 reads CASSIEAEEEQYF. CDR3 coding DNA: TGTGCCAGTAGTATAGAGGCAGAGGAGGAGCAGTATTTT.

V and J are TRBV7-9 and TRBJ2-5, with TRBD2 as a possible D gene (5 bases). Germline V CDR1 and CDR2: SEHNR, FQNEAQ (reference sequence). V was shortened by 1 base and J by 7 bases, with 7 bases between the two germline ends. CDR3 length: 12 amino acids. The chain's CDR3 is CASSLVRGTQYF. In nucleotides, the CDR3 is TGTGCCAGCAGCTTAGTTCGGGGGACCCAGTACTTC.

The J gene is TRBJ2-5, the V gene TRBV18; possible D gene TRBD2, 6 bases. CDR1 is KGHSH and CDR2 is LQKENI in the germline V gene. The CDR3 has 15 amino acids. V was shortened by 0 bases and J by 5 bases, with 13 bases between the two germline ends. The CDR3 reads CASSPPAGRLETQYF. The CDR3 DNA is TGTGCCAGCTCACCACCGGCGGGGCGCCTGGAGACCCAGTACTTC.

CDR3 DNA: TGTGCCAGCAGTTCCTACAATGAGCAGTTCTTC. Its translation is CASSSYNEQFF. V and J are TRBV12-3 or TRBV12-4 and TRBJ2-1; unclear D gene. Trimming stripped 4 bases from V and 2 bases from J, with 0 bases between. The CDR3 runs to 11 residues.

The chain recombines TRBV6-5 with TRBJ2-5; tentatively, D is TRBD2 (6 bases). Germline V lookup: CDR1 MNHEY, CDR2 SVGAGI. V lost 0 bases to trimming and J lost 7 bases, with 18 bases between them. The length of the CDR3 is 16 residues. As DNA, the CDR3 is TGTGCCAGCAGTTACTCGGGACTCCCTGCGCCAGGGACCCAGTACTTC. It codes for CASSYSGLPAPGTQYF.

Turning to this clone: The same CDR3 arises from other DNA sequences in this sample as well. The chain uses TRBV10-1 and TRBJ1-5, with D unresolved. From germline, CDR1 is WNHNN and CDR2 SYGVQD (reference sequence). V was shortened by 0 bases and J by 4 bases, with 4 bases between the two germline ends. This CDR3 is 13 amino acids long. The CDR3 spells CASSESGNQPQHF. CDR3 nucleotides: TGCGCCAGCAGTGAGTCAGGGAATCAGCCCCAGCATTTT.

J is TRBJ1-3 and V is TRBV4-3; D is unclear. Germline V gene lookup returns CDR1 LGHNA and CDR2 YSLEER. V gave up 3 bases and J gave up 0 bases, with 12 bases separating them. The CDR3 covers 16 residues. This chain's CDR3 is CASSQGSPISGNTIYF. In DNA form, the CDR3 reads TGCGCCAGCAGCCAGGGATCCCCCATCTCTGGAAACACCATATATTTT.